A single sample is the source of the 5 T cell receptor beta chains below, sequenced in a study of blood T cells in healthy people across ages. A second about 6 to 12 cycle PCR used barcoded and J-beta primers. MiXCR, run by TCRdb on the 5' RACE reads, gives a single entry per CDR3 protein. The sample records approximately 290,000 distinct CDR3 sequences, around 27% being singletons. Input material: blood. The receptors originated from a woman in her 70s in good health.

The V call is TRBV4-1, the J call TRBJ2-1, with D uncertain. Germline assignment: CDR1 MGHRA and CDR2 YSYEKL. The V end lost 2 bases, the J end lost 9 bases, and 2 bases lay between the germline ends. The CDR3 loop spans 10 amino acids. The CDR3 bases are TGCGCCAGCAGCCAATCTGAGCAGTTCTTC. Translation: CASSQSEQFF.

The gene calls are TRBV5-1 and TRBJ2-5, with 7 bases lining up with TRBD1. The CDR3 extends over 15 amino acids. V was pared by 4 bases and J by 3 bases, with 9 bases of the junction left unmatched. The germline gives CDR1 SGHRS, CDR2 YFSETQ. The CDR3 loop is CASSPNRGSEETQYF. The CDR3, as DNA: TGCGCCAGCAGCCCGAACAGGGGCAGCGAAGAGACCCAGTACTTC.

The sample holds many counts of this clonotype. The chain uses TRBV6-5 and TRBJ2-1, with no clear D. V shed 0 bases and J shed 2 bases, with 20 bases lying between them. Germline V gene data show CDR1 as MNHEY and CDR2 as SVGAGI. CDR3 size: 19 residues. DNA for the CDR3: TGTGCCAGCAGTTACTCGCCGTCAAACATTCTTGACCCCTACAATGAGCAGTTCTTC. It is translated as CASSYSPSNILDPYNEQFF.

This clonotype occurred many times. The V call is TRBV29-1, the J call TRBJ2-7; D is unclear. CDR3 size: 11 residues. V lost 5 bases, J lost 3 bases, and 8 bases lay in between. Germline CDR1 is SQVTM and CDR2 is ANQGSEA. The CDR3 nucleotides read TGCAGCGTTAAGGACGGCTACGAGCAGTACTTC. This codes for CSVKDGYEQYF.

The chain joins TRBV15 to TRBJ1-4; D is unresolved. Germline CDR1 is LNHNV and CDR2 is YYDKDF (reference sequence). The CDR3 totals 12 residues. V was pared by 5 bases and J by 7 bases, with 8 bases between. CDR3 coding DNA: TGTGCCACCAGCGGATATGGTGAAAAACTGTTTTTT. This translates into CATSGYGEKLFF.